This TCR beta chain came from a study of cytomegalovirus exposure and HLA in healthy donors. Study-level results: The study recorded 150 to 200 TCR beta chains that were cytomegalovirus-associated. Later on, an analysis showed TCR association rates differing by HLA locus, with DRB1 the most and HLA-C the fewest.

Remarks on this clone: Its specificity is not known.

The ends were cut back, 4 bases at V and 3 bases at J, with 13 bases in the middle. The CDR3 is 14 amino acids. Germline V gene lookup returns CDR1 MNHNS and CDR2 SASEGT. The study ran its PCR with 60 Vbeta and 13 Jbeta primers. Generated by immunoSEQ multiplex PCR, the TCRdb table keeps only in-frame clones and is missing some. This table holds under 300,000 clones, 86% found once. The specimen sequenced was PBMCs. The chain joins TRBV6-1 to TRBJ2-7, with D possibly TRBD2 on 5 matching bases. This sequence was found in a man between 40 and 49 years old in good health and CMV-seropositive. CDR3 sequence (DNA): TGTGCCAGCAGTGCGATCGGACTGTTCTACGAGCAGTACTTC. Protein product: CASSAIGLFYEQYF.